This is a list of T cell receptor beta chains from one sample in a study of molecular identifiers for immune sequencing clone quantification. TCRdb fed the PCR reads into MiXCR, producing one record per CDR3 protein. The sample contains about 510,000 distinct CDR3 sequences, under 30% of which appear only once. What was sequenced was naive CD8+ T cells from blood, with Jurkat cell RNA spiked in. The source of these receptors is a human donor in good health. Some libraries in this study had Jurkat cell RNA spiked in. CDR3s include the opening cysteine and the closing phenylalanine or tryptophan. D genes are given only for firm matches. Only part of the rows carry a size: once, few, many, or a class if the clone is expanded.

J gene | V gene | CDR3 length | clone size | D gene | CDR3 protein | CDR3 DNA
TRBJ2-1 | TRBV4-1 | 14 | many | TRBD2 | CASSRVSGNNEQFF | TGCGCCAGCAGCCGAGTTAGCGGGAATAATGAGCAGTTCTTC
TRBJ2-3 | TRBV5-6 | 14 | many | . | CASSLWGVTDTQYF | TGTGCCAGCAGCTTGTGGGGAGTCACAGATACGCAGTATTTT
TRBJ2-1 | TRBV9 | 16 | few | . | CASSVVATSWGNEQFF | TGTGCCAGCAGCGTAGTGGCTACGTCGTGGGGCAATGAGCAGTTCTTC
TRBJ2-7 | TRBV12-3/TRBV12-4 | 13 | . | . | CPSRYREGREQYF | TGTCCCAGCAGATACAGGGAAGGGAGGGAGCAGTACTTC
TRBJ2-7 | TRBV27 | 15 | many | . | CASSLGGGLTYEQYF | TGTGCCAGCAGTTTAGGAGGGGGGCTTACCTACGAGCAGTACTTC
TRBJ2-3 | TRBV25-1 | 14 | few | TRBD1 | CASTDRGITDTQYF | TGTGCCAGCACAGACAGGGGGATAACAGATACGCAGTATTTT
TRBJ2-3 | TRBV5-3 | 16 | once | . | CASSLNRGPTTDTQYF | TGTGCCAGCAGCTTGAACCGGGGGCCGACCACAGATACGCAGTATTTT
TRBJ2-1 | TRBV28 | 16 | . | . | CASSLWQGSSYNEQFF | TGTGCCAGCAGTTTATGGCAGGGGAGTTCCTACAATGAGCAGTTCTTC
TRBJ2-2 | TRBV12-3/TRBV12-4 | 13 | . | . | CASSFQDTGELVF | TGTGCCAGCAGCTTCCAGGACACCGGGGAGCTGGTTTTT
TRBJ2-7 | TRBV4-2 | 15 | few | TRBD1 | CASSQPDRGQNEQYF | TGTGCCAGCAGCCAACCCGACAGGGGGCAAAACGAGCAGTACTTC
TRBJ2-3 | TRBV30 | 14 | many | TRBD2 | CAWSLARAADTQYF | TGTGCCTGGTCACTAGCGCGAGCAGCAGATACGCAGTATTTT
TRBJ2-3 | TRBV7-2 | 15 | many | . | CASTNSGFSTDTQYF | TGTGCCAGCACCAACTCGGGGTTTAGCACAGATACGCAGTATTTT
TRBJ2-7 | TRBV4-3 | 16 | . | TRBD2 | CASSQESGGHSYEQYF | TGCGCCAGCAGCCAAGAAAGCGGGGGACACTCCTACGAGCAGTACTTC
TRBJ1-4 | TRBV20-1 | 14 | many | . | CSANYETVGEKLFF | TGCAGTGCTAATTATGAGACGGTTGGTGAAAAACTGTTTTTT
TRBJ1-5 | TRBV20-1 | 14 | few | . | CSARGPASNQPQHF | TGCAGTGCTAGAGGACCGGCTAGCAATCAGCCCCAGCATTTT
TRBJ1-1 | TRBV7-2 | 14 | . | TRBD1 | CASSLGLGQYEAFF | TGTGCCAGCAGCTTAGGGTTGGGACAGTACGAAGCTTTCTTT
TRBJ2-1 | TRBV27 | 14 | . | TRBD2 | CASSTGGPGNEQFF | TGTGCCAGCAGTACGGGAGGGCCGGGGAATGAGCAGTTCTTC
TRBJ1-5 | TRBV27 | 14 | . | . | CATSMLGSNQPQHF | TGTGCCACCTCGATGCTGGGTAGCAATCAGCCCCAGCATTTT